This TCR beta chain is from a study of T-cell memory formation after mild COVID-19. As for the study in general: Clusters of TCRs were largely donor specific. Study-level results: Some clones that responded were present in memory (sampled pre-infection), which suggests cross-reactive memory joined. The SARS-CoV-2 specificity of second-wave clones reaching peak at day 37 remained unverified. Mainly in CM and EM were contracting CD4+ clones; CD8+ were in EMRA.

TCRdb redid the calling of the 5' RACE reads with MiXCR, one entry per CDR3 protein. The sample yields some 300,000 distinct CDR3 sequences, roughly 21% seen once. The V gene end was trimmed by 5 bases and the J gene end by 1 base; junction bases not matched to a gene: 7. CDR1 is SGHNT and CDR2 is YENEEA in the germline V gene. The CDR3 extends over 16 amino acids. Points on this clonotype: Its antigen is not identified.

This TCR derives from a man aged 18-30 years who had mild COVID-19 (a few samples of this study predate the infection). Cell type and time point are not known. This chain connects TRBV11-3 to TRBJ2-2, with TRBD2 matching 7 bases. The sample comprised PBMCs or a T cell subset sorted from them (not recorded which). The CDR3 spells CASSPLLARNTGELFF. The CDR3 nucleotides are TGTGCCAGCAGCCCTTTACTAGCGCGGAACACCGGGGAGCTGTTTTTT.